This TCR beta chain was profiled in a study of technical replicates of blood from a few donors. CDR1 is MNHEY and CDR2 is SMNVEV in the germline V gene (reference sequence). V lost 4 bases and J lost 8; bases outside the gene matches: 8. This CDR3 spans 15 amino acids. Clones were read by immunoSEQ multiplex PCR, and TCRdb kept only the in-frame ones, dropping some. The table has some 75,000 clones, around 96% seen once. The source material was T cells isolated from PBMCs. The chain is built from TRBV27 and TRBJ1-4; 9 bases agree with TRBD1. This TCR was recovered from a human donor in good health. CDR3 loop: CASSSLGTGNEKLFF. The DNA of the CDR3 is TGTGCCAGCAGTTCCCTTGGGACAGGGAACGAAAAACTGTTTTTT.